These 25 T cell receptor beta chains came from one sample sequenced in a study of cytotoxic CD8 clonotypes in ibrutinib-treated CLL. Some clones are missing from TCRdb's copy, which holds only in-frame ones; the method was immunoSEQ multiplex PCR. The sample records some 150,000 clones, roughly three quarters being singletons. This material consisted of PBMCs, taken after 12 months of ibrutinib treatment. The receptors shown here come from a human donor with chronic lymphocytic leukemia.

The genes are TRBV2 and TRBJ2-2; D is unresolved. The CDR3 loop spans 14 amino acids. Trimming cost V 7 bases and J 5 bases, with 14 bases left between them. Germline CDR1 is SNHLY and CDR2 is FYNNEI. The CDR3 spells CASIGGTETGELFF. The CDR3 nucleotides are TGTGCCAGCATCGGCGGAACGGAGACCGGGGAGCTGTTTTTT.

This clone was recorded only once. V gene TRBV29-1 combines with J gene TRBJ1-5, with D possibly TRBD1 on 5 matching bases. V gave up 6 bases and J gave up 4 bases, with 16 bases separating them. Looked up from germline, CDR1 is SQVTM and CDR2 is ANQGSEA. This CDR3 spans 14 amino acids. The CDR3: CSVRFFGTNQPQHF. As DNA, the CDR3 is TGCAGCGTCCGATTCTTTGGGACGAATCAGCCCCAGCATTTT.

The V call is TRBV6-1, the J call TRBJ2-5, with D perhaps TRBD2 (5 bases). CDR3 length: 17 residues. Trimming cost V 4 bases and J 1 base, with 19 bases left between them. Germline values: CDR1 MNHNS, CDR2 SASEGT. CDR3 loop: CASSGRLTLALQETQYF. CDR3 DNA: TGTGCCAGCAGTGGGCGTCTAACTCTAGCTCTCCAAGAGACCCAGTACTTC.

This chain links TRBV15 with TRBJ1-4; D is ambiguous. Germline V gives CDR1 LNHNV, CDR2 YYDKDF (reference sequence). Trimming left V 1 base short and J 3 bases short, with 9 bases between. CDR3 length: 15 residues. The CDR3 region is CATSRVGWANEKLFF. The DNA for the CDR3 is TGTGCCACCAGCAGAGTTGGCTGGGCTAATGAAAAACTGTTTTTT. Combining the CDR3 with reference TRBV15 and TRBJ1-4 gives the whole variable domain DAMVIQNPRYQVTQFGKPVTLSCSQTLNHNVMYWYQQKSSQAPKLLFHYYDKDFNNEADTPDNFQSRRPNTSFCFLDIRSPGLGDTAMYLCATSRVGWANEKLFFGSGTQLSVL.

The rearrangement uses TRBV28 and TRBJ2-7, with 7 bases aligning to TRBD1. Germline values: CDR1 MDHEN, CDR2 SYDVKM. CDR3 size: 14 residues. V shed 8 bases, J shed 6 bases, and the junction held 13 bases outside the gene matches. CDR3 nucleotide sequence: TGTGCCAGCCCTCCCTCAGGACAGGTCCCCGAGCAGTACTTC. Protein product: CASPPSGQVPEQYF. Complete variable domain (other parts from reference TRBV28 and TRBJ2-7): DVKVTQSSRYLVKRTGEKVFLECVQDMDHENMFWYRQDPGLGLRLIYFSYDVKMKEKGDIPEGYSVSREKKERFSLILESASTNQTSMYLCASPPSGQVPEQYFGPGTRLTVT.

The V and J genes are TRBV5-1 and TRBJ1-2; D gene ambiguous. In germline, CDR1 is SGHRS, CDR2 YFSETQ. V lost 2 bases and J lost 4, with 12 bases in between. The CDR3 sequence is 14 residues long. CDR3 protein: CASSFQGSSYGYTF. The CDR3 DNA is TGCGCCAGCAGCTTCCAAGGTTCAAGCTATGGCTACACCTTC.

The chain employs TRBV7-3 and TRBJ1-1; 8 bases align to TRBD1. Unmatched junction bases numbered 9, after V lost 5 bases and J lost 4 bases. The CDR3 extends over 15 amino acids. Germline V lookup: CDR1 SGHTA, CDR2 FQGTGA. CDR3 sequence: CASSKIEQGVTEAFF. The CDR3 region has the DNA TGTGCCAGCAGCAAAATAGAACAGGGGGTCACTGAAGCTTTCTTT.

The genes are TRBV28 and TRBJ1-3, with TRBD1 identical over 7 bases. V trimming: 6 bases; J trimming: 0 bases; junction bases outside the gene matches: 5. CDR3 length: 15 residues. Per the germline V gene, CDR1 is MDHEN and CDR2 is SYDVKM. The DNA for the CDR3 is TGTGCCAGCAGAGAGACAGGGAACTCTGGAAACACCATATATTTT. It specifies CASRETGNSGNTIYF.

This rearrangement joins TRBV18 to TRBJ2-7; D perhaps matches TRBD1 (6 bases). Germline V gene lookup returns CDR1 KGHSH and CDR2 LQKENI. The V gene lost 2 bases and the J gene lost 6 bases, with 11 bases spanning the gap. This CDR3 contains 13 residues. In DNA, the CDR3 is TGTGCCAGCTCACCAACCAAACAGGGCGAGCAGTACTTC. This gives the protein CASSPTKQGEQYF. The full variable domain, with the rest looked up from reference TRBV18 and TRBJ2-7, is NAGVMQNPRHLVRRRGQEARLRCSPMKGHSHVYWYRQLPEEGLKFMVYLQKENIIDESGMPKERFSAEFPKEGPSILRIQQVVRGDSAAYFCASSPTKQGEQYFGPGTRLTVT.

The gene calls are TRBV19 and TRBJ1-1; 7 bases are a match to TRBD1. In germline, CDR1 is LNHDA, CDR2 SQIVND (reference sequence). V lost 1 base, J lost 3 bases, and 5 bases stayed unmatched. The CDR3 is 15 amino acids. CDR3 protein: CASSIVEGAYTEAFF. CDR3 DNA sequence: TGTGCCAGTAGTATAGTGGAGGGGGCGTACACTGAAGCTTTCTTT. Using reference TRBV19 and TRBJ1-1 for the parts outside the CDR3, the full variable domain is DGGITQSPKYLFRKEGQNVTLSCEQNLNHDAMYWYRQDPGQGLRLIYYSQIVNDFQKGDIAEGYSVSREKKESFPLTVTSAQKNPTAFYLCASSIVEGAYTEAFFGQGTRLTVV.

The rearrangement uses TRBV10-3 and TRBJ2-5; 13 bases line up with TRBD2. The CDR3 extends over 14 amino acids. V shed 10 bases, J shed 2 bases, and the junction held 4 bases outside the gene matches. Germline V gene lookup returns CDR1 ENHRY and CDR2 SYGVKD. The CDR3 bases are TGTGCCAGCGGGACTAGCGGGGCACAAGAGACCCAGTACTTC. Translating gives CASGTSGAQETQYF.

This sequence joins TRBV9 and TRBJ2-3; 7 nucleotides align to TRBD2. V lost 0 bases to trimming and J lost 0 bases; unmatched junction nucleotides: 4. Germline V CDR1 and CDR2: SGDLS, YYNGEE. The CDR3 sequence is 16 residues long. CDR3 region: CASSVGSSGSTDTQYF. The CDR3 DNA sequence: TGTGCCAGCAGCGTAGGATCTAGCGGCAGCACAGATACGCAGTATTTT.

The chain carries TRBV2 and TRBJ2-3, with D perhaps TRBD2 (5 bases). V lost 1 base and J lost 2, with 13 bases in between. There are 16 residues in the CDR3. Per the germline V gene, CDR1 is SNHLY and CDR2 is FYNNEI. The CDR3 coding sequence is TGTGCCAGCAGTGAAGAACTGGGGAGTTACACAGATACGCAGTATTTT. It encodes CASSEELGSYTDTQYF.

A remark on this clone: The junction departs from germline at one end; a sequencing error may be responsible. The chain links TRBV10-3 to TRBJ2-7; D remains unclear. Germline CDR1 and CDR2: ENHRY and SYGVKD. CDR3 length equals 12 residues. The CDR3 region is CASSESSSEQYF. The CDR3 bases are TGTGCCAGCAGTGAATCCTCCTCGGAGCAGTACTTC.

The chain couples TRBV18 to TRBJ1-2, with a tentative D call TRBD1 (6 bases). Trimming cost V 1 base and J 6 bases, with 12 bases left between them. CDR3 length equals 14 residues. Germline CDR1 and CDR2: KGHSH and LQKENI. CDR3 DNA sequence: TGTGCCAGCTCACCACTTCAGGGGCCTAATGGCTACACCTTC. Amino acids: CASSPLQGPNGYTF. Full variable domain (rest looked up from reference TRBV18 and TRBJ1-2): NAGVMQNPRHLVRRRGQEARLRCSPMKGHSHVYWYRQLPEEGLKFMVYLQKENIIDESGMPKERFSAEFPKEGPSILRIQQVVRGDSAAYFCASSPLQGPNGYTFGSGTRLTVV.

This rearrangement joins TRBV6-5 to TRBJ1-5; 9 bases line up with TRBD1. The CDR3 runs 15 residues. Germline CDR1 and CDR2: MNHEY and SVGAGI. V was pared by 2 bases and J by 3 bases, with 2 bases of the junction left unmatched. In nucleotides, the CDR3 is TGTGCCAGCAGTTACCGGACAGGGGACAATCAGCCCCAGCATTTT. Protein sequence: CASSYRTGDNQPQHF.

This chain connects TRBV7-9 to TRBJ2-7, with 14 bases lining up with TRBD2. CDR1 and CDR2 from the germline V gene are SEHNR and FQNEAQ (reference sequence). The J segment lost 4 bases and the V segment lost 2 bases, leaving 13 bases of the junction unmatched. The CDR3 runs to 19 residues. In DNA form, the CDR3 reads TGTGCCAGCAGCTTATCCCCGGGACTAGCGGGAGTTAAAAAGTACGAGCAGTACTTC. As protein: CASSLSPGLAGVKKYEQYF.

This sequence joins TRBV5-6 and TRBJ2-3, with 7 bases lining up with TRBD2. Per germline, CDR1 SGHDT and CDR2 YYEEEE. Losses at the gene ends were 0 bases for V and 2 bases for J; bases not matched to a gene: 3. This CDR3 region has 15 residues. CDR3 coding DNA: TGTGCCAGCAGCTTGGGTAGCGGGTACACAGATACGCAGTATTTT. This sequence encodes CASSLGSGYTDTQYF.

The genes are TRBV27 and TRBJ1-4; TRBD1 might be the D (5 bases). In germline, CDR1 is MNHEY, CDR2 SMNVEV (reference sequence). The V end was cut by 5 bases, the J end by 10 bases, with 14 bases between. This CDR3 is built from 13 residues. As DNA, the CDR3 is TGTGCCAGCAGTCCCCGGGAGGGGAGAAAACTGTTTTTT. This gives the protein CASSPREGRKLFF.

The chain's CDR3 is CASSPWGDEKLFF. CDR3 DNA: TGTGCCAGCTCACCTTGGGGCGATGAAAAACTGTTTTTT. The V call is TRBV18, the J call TRBJ1-4; D is perhaps TRBD1 (5 bases). CDR1 KGHSH and CDR2 LQKENI come from the germline V gene. V was shortened by 3 bases and J by 6 bases, with 8 bases between the two germline ends. The CDR3 loop spans 13 amino acids.

V gene TRBV28 combines with J gene TRBJ2-7; TRBD2 is a possible D gene (6 bases). V was pared by 6 bases and J by 6 bases, with 27 bases between. CDR1 is MDHEN and CDR2 is SYDVKM in the germline V gene. CDR3 size: 17 residues. CDR3 nucleotide sequence: TGTGCCAGCAGCCCCGCGGGGCGGGGCGGACTTTCTTCCGAGCAGTACTTC. Its translation: CASSPAGRGGLSSEQYF.

The rearrangement uses TRBV10-3 and TRBJ2-3; 8 bases are a match to TRBD1. The CDR3 covers 15 residues. Germline CDR1 ENHRY, CDR2 SYGVKD. Trimming removed 0 bases from V and 5 bases from J; junction bases left unmatched: 4. DNA of the CDR3: TGTGCCATCAGTGAGTCGGGACAGGAATTAGATACGCAGTATTTT. Amino acids: CAISESGQELDTQYF.

The genes are TRBV6-1 and TRBJ2-5, with 7 bases aligning to TRBD1. CDR3 size: 16 residues. Germline V gene lookup returns CDR1 MNHNS and CDR2 SASEGT. Trimming at V came to 4 bases and at J to 0 bases, leaving 8 bases not matched to a gene. CDR3 in amino acids: CASSAWDRRYQETQYF. The CDR3 coding sequence is TGTGCCAGCAGTGCCTGGGACAGACGGTACCAAGAGACCCAGTACTTC.

V and J are TRBV7-3 and TRBJ2-1, with TRBD2 matching 14 bases. This CDR3 spans 15 amino acids. Germline loops: CDR1 SGHTA, CDR2 FQGTGA. V was clipped by 4 bases and J by 9 bases; unmatched bases: 5. The CDR3 loop is CASSSGTSGRGEQFF. Here the CDR3 DNA reads TGTGCCAGCAGCTCTGGGACTAGCGGGAGAGGTGAGCAGTTCTTC.

J is TRBJ2-1 and V is TRBV4-3; 7 bases are a match to TRBD2. Per the germline V gene, CDR1 is LGHNA and CDR2 is YSLEER. V lost 0 bases to trimming and J lost 4 bases; unmatched junction nucleotides: 9. The CDR3 length is 17 residues. DNA of the CDR3: TGCGCCAGCAGCCAAGATTCGGCGGGAGCGGGGTACAATGAGCAGTTCTTC. It codes for CASSQDSAGAGYNEQFF.